The clone carrying this T cell receptor delta chain was counted only a few times. The translation of this DNA and the TCRdb protein of a much larger clone differ at residue 21, probably owing to a read error; the protein shown here is translated from the DNA. Flow sorting of PBMC yielded separate Vgamma9/Vdelta2+ and Vdelta2-negative gammadelta T cell populations for bulk repertoire analysis. TCRdb reanalysed the multiplex PCR reads with CATT. The data contain over 90,000 delta-chain clones, 0.75% to 1% of them singletons. This sample was included in a study of γδ T cells in repeated Plasmodium falciparum infection. The CDR3 has 24 amino acids. CDR1 TSWWSYY and CDR2 QGS come from the germline V gene.

Sequencing was done on a sample of gamma-delta T cells from blood. The receptor's source is a pool of human donors (malaria-infected and uninfected, not separated). V is TRDV1 and J is TRDJ1, with 11 bases lining up with TRDD3. The DNA for the CDR3 is TGTGCTCTTGGGGAACTCAGATCCTACCTCCTTCGTACTGGGGGATATATCCACACCGATAGACTCATCTTT. Its translation is CALGELRSYLLRTGGYIHTDRLIF.